This T cell receptor beta chain came from a study of T cells in Graves' hyperthyroidism and ophthalmopathy. TCR beta CDR3 region amplification was performed from RNA transcripts. Researchers ran a first-round RT-PCR on the TCR CDR3 using the HTBI primer set. TCRdb independently ran MiXCR on the multiplex PCR reads; one entry per CDR3 protein. The profile shows 300,000 to 450,000 distinct CDR3 sequences, approximately 15% of them singletons. Ten or more counts support this clonotype. CDR1 and CDR2 (germline): SNHLY, FYNNEI. This CDR3 is 16 amino acids long. Between the trimmed V and J ends, which lost 0 bases and 8 bases, there was a span of 18 bases.

V gene TRBV2 combines with J gene TRBJ2-3, with a possible D match to TRBD2 (6 bases). Material: blood. The receptor was derived from an older woman with Graves' hyperthyroidism. CDR3 sequence (DNA): TGTGCCAGCAGTGAAGCGGGGGGACCCCTTAAGGGTACGCAGTATTTT. It yields the protein CASSEAGGPLKGTQYF.